These 10 T cell receptor beta chains came from one sample sequenced in a study of cytomegalovirus exposure and HLA in healthy donors. Libraries were prepared by immunoSEQ multiplex PCR; TCRdb keeps only in-frame clonotypes and omits some of them. The repertoire holds about 160,000 clones, around 96% seen once, with 0.8% to 0.95% in the top ten. Specimen: PBMCs. The receptors derive from a woman younger than 30 in good health and CMV-seronegative.

V and J are TRBV27 and TRBJ2-1; D might be TRBD2 (6 bases). The germline gives CDR1 MNHEY, CDR2 SMNVEV (reference sequence). The V end lost 5 bases, the J end lost 4 bases, and 6 bases lay between the germline ends. The CDR3 has 12 amino acids. CDR3 in amino acids: CASSGTYNEQFF. CDR3 sequence (DNA): TGTGCCAGCAGTGGGACTTACAATGAGCAGTTCTTC.

This rearrangement joins TRBV6-6 to TRBJ1-1, with D possibly matching TRBD1 (6 bases). The CDR3 runs 12 residues. The V and J ends lost 3 bases and 7 bases respectively, with 9 bases between them. Germline assignment: CDR1 MNHNY and CDR2 SVGAGI (reference sequence). As DNA, the CDR3 is TGTGCCAGCAGTTATGTACAGGGTGAAGCTTTCTTT. Residues: CASSYVQGEAFF.

The chain employs TRBV6-5 and TRBJ1-6; no clear D. CDR1 MNHEY and CDR2 SVGAGI come from the germline V gene. The CDR3 runs 13 residues. V was trimmed by 8 bases and J by 7 bases, leaving 12 bases between them. The CDR3 spells CASGPIGNSPLHF. The CDR3 bases are TGTGCCAGCGGCCCCATCGGGAATTCACCCCTCCACTTT.

The chain uses TRBV6-5 and TRBJ1-2, with D possibly being TRBD1 (6 bases). Germline CDR1 and CDR2: MNHEY and SVGAGI. This CDR3 comprises 14 residues. Between the trimmed V and J ends, which lost 4 bases and 0 bases, there was a span of 9 bases. The CDR3 spells CASSSRQANYGYTF. The CDR3, as DNA: TGTGCCAGCAGTTCCCGACAGGCTAACTATGGCTACACCTTC.

This clone was counted once. This sequence joins TRBV9 and TRBJ1-1; 7 nucleotides align to TRBD1. The J segment lost 1 base and the V segment lost 3 bases, leaving 0 bases of the junction unmatched. The CDR3 totals 13 residues. Germline assignment: CDR1 SGDLS and CDR2 YYNGEE. The DNA for the CDR3 is TGTGCCAGCAGCGGACAGGGGAACACTGAAGCTTTCTTT. Translated: CASSGQGNTEAFF.

This clone has just a few counts. This chain uses TRBV7-8 with TRBJ1-1, with 12 bases aligning to TRBD1. Unmatched junction bases numbered 14, after V lost 2 bases and J lost 4 bases. Germline V gene lookup returns CDR1 SGHVS and CDR2 FQNEAQ. CDR3 length equals 19 residues. In DNA, the CDR3 is TGTGCCAGCAGCTTATGGGCTCCCGGGACAGGGGGCATCTTCACTGAAGCTTTCTTT. It is translated as CASSLWAPGTGGIFTEAFF.

The chain combines TRBV4-2 with TRBJ1-3, with a tentative D call TRBD1 (6 bases). This CDR3 is built from 19 residues. V shed 2 bases and J shed 1 base, with 21 bases lying between them. Germline V lookup: CDR1 LGHNA, CDR2 YNFKEQ. The CDR3 coding sequence is TGTGCCAGCAGCCAATCCCGACAGGCAGAAAGGGCTTCTGGAAACACCATATATTTT. Protein sequence: CASSQSRQAERASGNTIYF.

As DNA, the CDR3 is TGTGCCACCAGTGCTAACCCTAGCTCCTACGAGCAGTACTTC. This encodes CATSANPSSYEQYF. The genes are TRBV15 and TRBJ2-7; no definite D call. The CDR3 totals 14 residues. V was shortened by 6 bases and J by 0 bases, with 12 bases between the two germline ends. The germline CDR1 and CDR2 sequences are LNHNV and YYDKDF (reference sequence). Supplemented by reference TRBV15 and TRBJ2-7, the full variable domain reads DAMVIQNPRYQVTQFGKPVTLSCSQTLNHNVMYWYQQKSSQAPKLLFHYYDKDFNNEADTPDNFQSRRPNTSFCFLDIRSPGLGDTAMYLCATSANPSSYEQYFGPGTRLTVT.

The genes are TRBV5-1 and TRBJ1-5; possible D gene TRBD1, 6 bases. V lost 0 bases, J lost 4 bases, and 11 bases lay in between. In germline, CDR1 is SGHRS, CDR2 YFSETQ. The CDR3 spans 15 residues. The CDR3 is CASSLGDRSNQPQHF. In DNA form, the CDR3 reads TGCGCCAGCAGCTTGGGTGACAGGTCGAATCAGCCCCAGCATTTT.

The J gene is TRBJ1-6, the V gene TRBV14; D uncertain. Looked up from germline, CDR1 is SGHDN and CDR2 is FVKESK. V was pared by 0 bases and J by 12 bases, with 12 bases between. The CDR3 is made up of 14 amino acids. The CDR3 sequence is CASSQDMRAGPLHF. In nucleotides, the CDR3 is TGTGCCAGCAGCCAAGACATGAGGGCTGGACCCCTCCACTTT.